Below are 21 T cell receptor beta chains sequenced from a single sample in a study of T cell repertoires in cytomegalovirus infection. TCRdb called the reads again in MiXCR, with one record for every CDR3 protein. The repertoire holds 70,000 to 85,000 distinct CDR3 sequences, 40% seen once, with approximately 95% in the top ten. No antigen has been identified for these receptors. Material: CD8+ T cells from cultured PBMCs, obtained from culture after CMV antigen stimulation. These receptor sequences come from a human donor in good health (CMV status not recorded). Some clones in this sample may be carry-over from other donors' samples.

The V gene is TRBV2, the J gene TRBJ2-2; 9 nucleotides align to TRBD1. There are 16 residues in the CDR3. Germline V lookup: CDR1 SNHLY, CDR2 FYNNEI. V lost 6 bases and J lost 5; bases outside the gene matches: 10. In DNA form, the CDR3 reads TGTGCCAGCAGAGACTCCGGACAGGGGAAAACCGGGGAGCTGTTTTTT. It translates to CASRDSGQGKTGELFF. Supplemented by reference TRBV2 and TRBJ2-2, the full variable domain reads EPEVTQTPSHQVTQMGQEVILRCVPISNHLYFYWYRQILGQKVEFLVSFYNNEISEKSEIFDDQFSVERPDGSNFTLKIRSTKLEDSAMYFCASRDSGQGKTGELFFGEGSRLTVL.

This clonotype was seen only a few times. The DNA for the CDR3 is TGTGCCAGCAGCTTAGTACGAAAAAACTATGGCTACACCTTC. Translating gives CASSLVRKNYGYTF. This chain joins TRBV13 and TRBJ1-2; D gene unclear. V gave up 1 base and J gave up 2 bases, with 8 bases separating them. The CDR3 has 14 amino acids. CDR1 PRHDT and CDR2 FYEKMQ come from the germline V gene (reference sequence). The whole variable domain, remainder taken from reference TRBV13 and TRBJ1-2, is AAGVIQSPRHLIKEKRETATLKCYPIPRHDTVYWYQQGPGQDPQFLISFYEKMQSDKGSIPDRFSAQQFSDYHSELNMSSLELGDSALYFCASSLVRKNYGYTFGSGTRLTVV.

J is TRBJ2-7 and V is TRBV19; D possibly corresponds to TRBD2 (7 bases). The ends were cut back, 8 bases at V and 1 base at J, with 12 bases in the middle. Per the germline V gene, CDR1 is LNHDA and CDR2 is SQIVND (reference sequence). This CDR3 has 13 residues. The CDR3 DNA sequence: TGTGCCAGTGCGGCGGGGGCTTCCTACGAGCAGTACTTC. Its protein is CASAAGASYEQYF.

V is TRBV6-5 and J is TRBJ2-7, with a weak D call TRBD1 (7 bases). The CDR3 has 14 amino acids. Trimming cost V 6 bases and J 6 bases, with 18 bases left between them. CDR1 and CDR2 (germline): MNHEY, SVGAGI. In DNA, the CDR3 is TGTGCCAGCAGCCCACAGGGGAGGTCCGCCGAGCAGTACTTC. The encoded protein is CASSPQGRSAEQYF.

This clonotype showed up just once. V gene TRBV28 combines with J gene TRBJ1-5; TRBD1 aligns across 8 bases. Germline CDR1 and CDR2: MDHEN and SYDVKM. V dropped 5 bases and J dropped 6; count of bases not matched to a gene: 6. The CDR3 sequence is 14 residues long. DNA for the CDR3: TGTGCCAGCAGTCCCAGGGGGCAGGGTCAGCCCCAGCATTTT. This translates into CASSPRGQGQPQHF.

The chain is built from TRBV7-3 and TRBJ2-6; D tentatively fits TRBD1 or TRBD2 (6 bases each). This CDR3 contains 21 residues. In germline, CDR1 is SGHTA, CDR2 FQGTGA. Trimming left V 1 base short and J 0 bases short, with 22 bases between. The CDR3 spells CASSLRGGLNYANSGANVLTF. The CDR3 coding sequence is TGTGCCAGCAGCTTAAGAGGGGGGCTGAACTACGCTAACTCTGGGGCCAACGTCCTGACTTTC. Using reference TRBV7-3 and TRBJ2-6 for the parts outside the CDR3, the full variable domain is GAGVSQTPSNKVTEKGKYVELRCDPISGHTALYWYRQSLGQGPEFLIYFQGTGAADDSGLPNDRFFAVRPEGSVSTLKIQRTERGDSAVYLCASSLRGGLNYANSGANVLTFGAGSRLTVL.

This chain uses TRBV7-2 with TRBJ2-4; TRBD2 matches at 15 bases. The germline gives CDR1 SGHTA, CDR2 FQGNSA. Trimming removed 5 bases from V and 9 bases from J; junction bases left unmatched: 5. The CDR3 covers 15 residues. Written as DNA, the CDR3 is TGTGCCAGCAGCCCCGGACTAGCGGGGGGGGGCATTCAGTACTTC. Translation gives CASSPGLAGGGIQYF.

This clonotype has only a few counts. The gene calls are TRBV4-2 and TRBJ2-3; 8 nucleotides match TRBD2. Germline loops: CDR1 LGHNA, CDR2 YNFKEQ. This CDR3 is 16 amino acids long. Trimming removed 0 bases from V and 1 base from J; junction bases left unmatched: 3. The CDR3 coding sequence is TGTGCCAGCAGCCAAGAGTTGCGGGGGGGCACAGATACGCAGTATTTT. Its protein is CASSQELRGGTDTQYF.

V is TRBV9 and J is TRBJ2-7; 14 nucleotides line up with TRBD2. V gave up 0 bases and J gave up 2 bases; unmatched junction bases: 4. The CDR3 runs 17 residues. In germline, CDR1 is SGDLS, CDR2 YYNGEE. CDR3 residues: CASSVGRLAGGTYEQYF. The CDR3 DNA reads TGTGCCAGCAGCGTAGGAAGACTAGCGGGGGGGACCTACGAGCAGTACTTC.

J is TRBJ2-7 and V is TRBV5-1; D unclear. Trimming removed 7 bases from V and 3 bases from J, with 14 bases in between. The CDR3 runs 13 residues. Germline V gene lookup returns CDR1 SGHRS and CDR2 YFSETQ. DNA of the CDR3: TGCGCCAGCCGCCAGAGCGACGGCTACGAGCAGTACTTC. This translates into CASRQSDGYEQYF.

The chain links TRBV6-6 to TRBJ2-7, with D tentatively TRBD2 (5 bases). The length of the CDR3 is 15 residues. Germline CDR1 is MNHNY and CDR2 is SVGAGI (reference sequence). The V gene lost 2 bases and the J gene lost 2 bases, with 13 bases spanning the gap. This CDR3 reads CASSYGKGAPYEQYF. The CDR3 DNA reads as TGTGCCAGCAGTTACGGGAAGGGAGCCCCCTACGAGCAGTACTTC.

CDR3 nucleotides: TGTGCCAGCAGTTCTTCCCCTGCAGGAGTCAATCAGCCCCAGCATTTT. Protein sequence: CASSSSPAGVNQPQHF. V usage is TRBV6-2 or TRBV6-3 and J usage is TRBJ1-5, with D unresolved. Germline-derived CDR1 and CDR2 are MNHEY and SVGEGT. CDR3 length equals 16 residues. V lost 4 bases, J lost 3 bases, and 16 bases lay in between.

This clonotype was observed at least ten times. The chain combines TRBV7-6 with TRBJ2-7; D call uncertain. The germline V and J ends were trimmed by 3 bases and 5 bases, with 14 bases remaining between them. The CDR3 runs 14 residues. From germline, CDR1 is SGHVS and CDR2 FNYEAQ. CDR3 coding DNA: TGTGCCAGCAGCTTGCGCCCCGGGTTCCACGAGCAGTACTTC. Protein: CASSLRPGFHEQYF. Full variable domain (outside the CDR3, taken from reference TRBV7-6 and TRBJ2-7): GAGVSQSPRYKVTKRGQDVALRCDPISGHVSLYWYRQALGQGPEFLTYFNYEAQQDKSGLPNDRFSAERPEGSISTLTIQRTEQRDSAMYRCASSLRPGFHEQYFGPGTRLTVT.

This clonotype was counted between two and nine times. CDR3 DNA: TGTGCCAGCAGCCGGGTGTCCTACGAGCAGTACTTC. Its protein product is CASSRVSYEQYF. The chain carries TRBV7-2 and TRBJ2-7, with D unclear. Trimming took off 5 bases at V and 1 base at J, with 6 bases between the two ends. CDR3 length: 12 residues. The V gene's germline CDR1 is SGHTA and CDR2 FQGNSA.

The chain is built from TRBV15 and TRBJ2-7; TRBD1 agrees at 7 bases. Trimming took 2 bases from V and 0 from J; bases not matched to a gene: 4. The CDR3 is made up of 15 amino acids. Germline V lookup: CDR1 LNHNV, CDR2 YYDKDF (reference sequence). The DNA of the CDR3 is TGTGCCACCAGCAGATCCAGGGGGATCTCCTACGAGCAGTACTTC. Residues: CATSRSRGISYEQYF.

This clonotype was counted at least ten times. The V gene is TRBV4-3, the J gene TRBJ2-1; D assignment may be TRBD1 or TRBD2 (6 bases each). This CDR3 contains 14 residues. V was cut by 4 bases and J by 4 bases, with 11 bases left in between. From germline, CDR1 is LGHNA and CDR2 YSLEER. The CDR3 DNA follows: TGCGCCAGCAGCCCGGGGGCAACATACAATGAGCAGTTCTTC. This encodes CASSPGATYNEQFF.

This clonotype turned up a few times. V gene TRBV7-9 combines with J gene TRBJ2-2; no clear D gene. The CDR3 is 13 residues long. Trimming left V 0 bases short and J 4 bases short, with 3 bases between. CDR1 and CDR2 from the germline V gene are SEHNR and FQNEAQ (reference sequence). CDR3 bases: TGTGCCAGCAGCTTAGCCGTCACCGGGGAGCTGTTTTTT. Translating it yields CASSLAVTGELFF.

The CDR3 bases are TGTGCCAGCAGCTTAGAAGGACAGGGGGCTTCTGAGCAGTACTTC. It codes for CASSLEGQGASEQYF. This sequence joins TRBV11-3 and TRBJ2-7; 11 bases are shared with TRBD1. The CDR3 runs 15 residues. Trimming removed 0 bases from V and 7 bases from J; junction bases left unmatched: 5. Germline lookup yields CDR1 SGHNT and CDR2 YENEEA.

The rearrangement uses TRBV7-6 and TRBJ2-1; D gene ambiguous. Trimming left V 1 base short and J 4 bases short, with 8 bases between. CDR3 size: 14 residues. Germline CDR1 SGHVS, CDR2 FNYEAQ. This CDR3 reads CASSLGGPYNEQFF. In nucleotides, the CDR3 is TGTGCCAGCAGCTTAGGTGGGCCATACAATGAGCAGTTCTTC. The whole variable domain, filled in from reference TRBV7-6 and TRBJ2-1, reads GAGVSQSPRYKVTKRGQDVALRCDPISGHVSLYWYRQALGQGPEFLTYFNYEAQQDKSGLPNDRFSAERPEGSISTLTIQRTEQRDSAMYRCASSLGGPYNEQFFGPGTRLTVL.

The chain uses TRBV19 and TRBJ2-3; D possibly corresponds to TRBD1 (6 bases). V was clipped by 3 bases and J by 2 bases, with 12 bases between them. Looked up from germline, CDR1 is LNHDA and CDR2 is SQIVND (reference sequence). The CDR3 covers 15 residues. Written as DNA, the CDR3 is TGTGCCAGTAGTATCTTCGGGACAAACACAGATACGCAGTATTTT. Translated, it gives CASSIFGTNTDTQYF.

V and J are TRBV7-9 and TRBJ2-1; 10 nucleotides match TRBD2. In germline, CDR1 is SEHNR, CDR2 FQNEAQ (reference sequence). The CDR3 consists of 15 residues. Germline trimming cut 4 bases from V and 5 bases from J; bases unmatched to any gene: 5. The CDR3 here is CASSSSGGVHNEQFF. The CDR3 DNA follows: TGTGCCAGCAGCTCGAGCGGGGGGGTCCACAATGAGCAGTTCTTC.